This is a list of T cell receptor beta chains from one sample in a study of immune characterization of retroperitoneal liposarcoma. TCRdb itself ran the PCR reads through MiXCR, one entry per CDR3 protein. Of around 7,000 distinct CDR3 sequences in the sample, around 30% were seen once. Specimen: blood. The source is a male donor with retroperitoneal liposarcoma. The conserved cysteine and the conserved F or W are not part of the CDR3 here. Each record gives: V gene, clone size, J gene, CDR3 protein. For some rows the clone size is stated as once, few or many, or as a class when expanded; others skip it.

V: TRBV6-1
size: medium-sized
J: TRBJ1-1
CDR3: ASSERKGLETEAF

V: TRBV20-1
size: few
J: TRBJ2-5
CDR3: SASRQWETQY

V: TRBV6-1
size: NA
J: TRBJ2-5
CDR3: ASSERGREETQY

V: TRBV6-6
size: few
J: TRBJ2-1
CDR3: ASSYSIESGEQF

V: TRBV6-6
size: NA
J: TRBJ2-5
CDR3: ASSYRTIGSMSF

V: TRBV6-1
size: many
J: TRBJ1-2
CDR3: ATQGVYT

V: TRBV12-3/TRBV12-4
size: many
J: TRBJ2-5
CDR3: ASSASGNQETQY

V: TRBV6-1
size: many
J: TRBJ2-5
CDR3: ASSQPGYPVTQY

V: TRBV4-1
size: few
J: TRBJ2-1
CDR3: ASSQAHPGQGYNEQF

V: TRBV6-4
size: NA
J: TRBJ2-3
CDR3: ASSVSGGTDTQY

V: TRBV29-1
size: few
J: TRBJ2-3
CDR3: SGTMADTQY

V: TRBV27
size: NA
J: TRBJ2-3
CDR3: ASSGAGLTDTQY

V: TRBV20-1
size: NA
J: TRBJ1-1
CDR3: SARSTGGKKAEAF

V: TRBV7-2
size: NA
J: TRBJ1-1
CDR3: ASSATGYTEAF

V: TRBV7-2
size: many
J: TRBJ2-1
CDR3: ASSLAGGIYEQF

V: TRBV28
size: few
J: TRBJ1-2
CDR3: ASSWIGGYSYGYT

V: TRBV30
size: NA
J: TRBJ2-7
CDR3: AWSVGGGAYEQY

V: TRBV12-3/TRBV12-4
size: NA
J: TRBJ1-5
CDR3: ASSTSGEGHSNQPQH

V: TRBV4-1
size: NA
J: TRBJ2-1
CDR3: ASSPLAGTSYNEQF

V: TRBV3-1
size: few
J: TRBJ2-2
CDR3: ASRDSGRIMIGELF

V: TRBV7-2
size: NA
J: NA
CDR3: ASSLWPGQGDQETQY

V: TRBV11-2
size: NA
J: TRBJ1-4
CDR3: ASSLVGEKLF

V: TRBV15
size: many
J: NA
CDR3: ATSGPPYSDQETQF

V: TRBV27
size: many
J: TRBJ1-2
CDR3: ASSLAGYNYGYT

V: TRBV7-2
size: few
J: TRBJ1-2
CDR3: ASSLDYRVVYGYT

V: TRBV6-6
size: NA
J: TRBJ2-7
CDR3: ASSYRHWGTYEQY

V: TRBV5-4
size: many
J: NA
CDR3: ASSRVGEQY

V: TRBV4-3
size: NA
J: TRBJ2-1
CDR3: ASSQWGTVSYNEQF

V: TRBV6-5
size: NA
J: TRBJ2-3
CDR3: ASSATGTHTQY

V: TRBV6-6
size: NA
J: TRBJ1-1
CDR3: ASSVRTGNTEAF